This record concerns one TCR beta chain sequence. The data originate from a study of long-term antiretroviral therapy in people with HIV. Study-level information: The 2015 immediate-ART recommendation came about a decade after the earliest samples.

The CDR3 has 15 amino acids. Trimming removed 0 bases at V and 4 bases at J, with 11 bases between. Germline CDR1 and CDR2: LGHNA and YSLEER. Specimens held roughly 0.95-11 million cryopreserved PBMC prior to DNA extraction. At survey level, the immunoSEQ assay was run in its v3.0 version. In sequencing, roughly 40,000-50,000 T-cell genomes per sample were targeted. The assay was immunoSEQ multiplex PCR, and TCRdb's table has in-frame clones only and misses some. Of fewer than 10,000 clones detected, over 75% appear once; the ten largest clones hold about 15%. The source is a man aged 40-50 years with HIV. This material consisted of unsorted PBMCs, taken 0.1 years after starting antiretroviral therapy. The chain carries TRBV4-3 and TRBJ2-3, with D possibly matching TRBD2 (5 bases). The CDR3: CASSQEGGGSDTQYF. The CDR3, as DNA: TGCGCCAGCAGCCAAGAAGGTGGAGGCTCAGATACGCAGTATTTT.